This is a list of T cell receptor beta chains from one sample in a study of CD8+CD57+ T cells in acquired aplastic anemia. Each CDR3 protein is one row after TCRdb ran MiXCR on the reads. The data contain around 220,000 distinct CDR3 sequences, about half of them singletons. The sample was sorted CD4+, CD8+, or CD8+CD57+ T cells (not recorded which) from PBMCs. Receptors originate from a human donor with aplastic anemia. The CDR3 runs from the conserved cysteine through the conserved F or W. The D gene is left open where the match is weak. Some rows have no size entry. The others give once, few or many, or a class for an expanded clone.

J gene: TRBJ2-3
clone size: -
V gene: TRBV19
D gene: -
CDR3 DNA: TGTGCCAGTAGTAAGTCGGGGGTGACAGATACGCAGTATTTT
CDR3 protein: CASSKSGVTDTQYF

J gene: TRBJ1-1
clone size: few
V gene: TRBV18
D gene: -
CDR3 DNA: TGTGCCAGCTCACCACCGTCGACAGCGAACACTGAAGCTTTCTTT
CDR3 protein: CASSPPSTANTEAFF

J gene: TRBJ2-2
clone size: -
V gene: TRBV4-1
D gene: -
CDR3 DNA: TGCGCCAGCAGCCCCTCGGGCAGTAAAGTTTCAAGGTTGGGGGGACCCGGGGAGCTGTTTTTT
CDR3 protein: CASSPSGSKVSRLGGPGELFF

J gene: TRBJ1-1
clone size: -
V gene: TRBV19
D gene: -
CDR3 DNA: TGTGCCAGTGACGGGACAAGTAACACTGAAGCTTTCTTT
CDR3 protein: CASDGTSNTEAFF

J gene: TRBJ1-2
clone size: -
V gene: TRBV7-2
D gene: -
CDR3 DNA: TGTGCCAGCAGCTTAGATGGTGGAACGTATGGCTACACCTTC
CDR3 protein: CASSLDGGTYGYTF

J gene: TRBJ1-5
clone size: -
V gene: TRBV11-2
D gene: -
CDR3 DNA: TGTGCCAGCAGGCAGACAGACCAAGAGACCCAGCATTTT
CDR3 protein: CASRQTDQETQHF

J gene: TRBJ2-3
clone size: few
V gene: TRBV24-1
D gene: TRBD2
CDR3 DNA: TGTGCCACCAGTGATTCCCTCCCTAGGACTAGCGGGAGTACGCAGTATTTT
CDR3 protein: CATSDSLPRTSGSTQYF

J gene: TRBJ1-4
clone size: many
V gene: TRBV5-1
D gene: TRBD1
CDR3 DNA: TGCGCCAGCAGCTTTTTCGGACAGGGGGAAAAACTGTTTTTT
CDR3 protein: CASSFFGQGEKLFF

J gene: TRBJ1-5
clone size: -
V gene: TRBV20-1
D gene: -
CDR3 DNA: TGCAGTTTGGGGTGGGGTGGCGGCAATCAGCCCCAGCATTTT
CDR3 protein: CSLGWGGGNQPQHF

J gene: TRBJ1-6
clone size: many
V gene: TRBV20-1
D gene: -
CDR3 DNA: TGCAGTGCCCAGAAGGCAGAAGGAACTTCACCCCTCCACTTT
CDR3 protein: CSAQKAEGTSPLHF

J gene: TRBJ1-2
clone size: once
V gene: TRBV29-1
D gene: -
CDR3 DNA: TGCAGCGTTACAGGGAATGGCTACACCTTC
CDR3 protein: CSVTGNGYTF